The rows below give T cell receptor beta chains drawn from one sample of a study of blood T cell repertoires in COVID-19. Sequenced by immunoSEQ multiplex PCR; TCRdb stores in-frame clones only, minus some. The repertoire has tens of thousands of clones, around 80% of them found once; the top ten carry roughly 5.8%. Sequencing was performed on PBMCs or T cells enriched from blood (not recorded which). All receptors derive from a woman in her forties or fifties with acute COVID-19. The CDR3 runs from the conserved cysteine through the conserved F or W.

V gene | CDR3 protein
TRBV14 | CASSHLAEAFF
TRBV3-1/TRBV3-2 | CASSRTPRVAYYGYTF
TRBV2 | CASRRLLEQYF
TRBV7-2 | CASSLGLAGITDTQYF
TRBV25-1 | CASSDIIDRGVKTQYF
TRBV9 | CASSVTGPGTGELFF
TRBV28 | CASSLSETQYF
TRBV18 | CASSPPRMRGLGNEKLFF
TRBV29-1 | CSVTRQGPEAFF
TRBV5-5 | CASSWGQGSGNTIYF
TRBV3-1/TRBV3-2 | CASSPRLAGGTDTQYF
TRBV5-6 | CASSLTGGYYGYTF
TRBV12-3/TRBV12-4 | CASSLSGVAFF
TRBV7-3 | CASSLGGNYNEQFF
TRBV4-2 | CASSQFSGWGGTDTQYF
TRBV7-9 | CASSPGSGGTEAFF
TRBV14 | CASSPGGVFKEQFF
TRBV19 | CASSLHTRGAFF
TRBV6-2/TRBV6-3 | CASSYSPRTPPGELFF
TRBV19 | CASTLQGTGDEQFF
TRBV5-4 | CASSLEQVYGYTF
TRBV7-3 | CASSPVGGHLQETQYF
TRBV28 | CASSLLRDSGNTIYF
TRBV2 | CASSEGLVVADTQYF
TRBV13 | CASSLGRGAYGYTF
TRBV18 | CASSPPKTSSYEQYF
TRBV12-3/TRBV12-4 | CASRKQYGYTF
TRBV18 | CASSPPGRGIVGQETQYF
TRBV30 | CAWLGQGSKYEQYF
TRBV10-3 | CAISDGGGSGYTF
TRBV28 | CASSAQGARSYEQYF
TRBV4-2 | CASSPGTGANYGYTF
TRBV15 | CATSAGTGTNEKLFF
TRBV4-2 | CASSQSRDEQYF
TRBV11-3 | CASSLIQGDGYTF
TRBV5-5 | CASSLSLALYNEQFF
TRBV21-1 | CASSLTPGLKQEGYGYTF
TRBV5-4 | CASSLSGGGYTGELFF
TRBV19 | CASSIQAGQWAGYTF
TRBV6-1 | CASSESGGGHGELFF
TRBV4-2 | CASSQEARGGHEQYF
TRBV5-1 | CASSLGQGVNNEQFF
TRBV3-1/TRBV3-2 | CASSQQDTEAFF
TRBV4-1 | CASRFGSMNTEAFF
TRBV7-6 | CASSSRLAGGPETQYF
TRBV10-3 | CAIIQYYGYTF
TRBV30 | CAWSPSDRESPLHF
TRBV2 | CASLFRGRTEAFF
TRBV6-7 | CASSYPTGQPQHF
TRBV19 | CASSSRTGLAKNIQYF
TRBV7-2 | CASSLIVWGQENYGYTF
TRBV7-9 | CASRVMGTDTEAFF
TRBV24-1 | CATSDASGWGGYTF
TRBV27 | CASKGQGYAYNEQFF
TRBV6-4 | CASSDSSGGTDTQYF
TRBV24-1 | CATSDSVTSGPLKQETQYF
TRBV12-3/TRBV12-4 | CASIPSTGELFF
TRBV14 | CASSQAGVFLSGYTF